The sequence of this T cell receptor beta chain was determined in a study of radiation and T cells in renal cell carcinoma. Time point noted: blood 4 weeks post-SBRT, at nephrectomy. The treatment: 15 Gy SBRT to primary tumor, nephrectomy 4 weeks later. Clear cell pathology was present in this patient's renal cell carcinoma. Some clones are missing from TCRdb's copy, which holds only in-frame ones; the method was immunoSEQ multiplex PCR. The profile covers roughly 58,000 clones, with about 83% appearing a single time and approximately 6.8% taken by the ten largest. V lost 0 bases and J lost 0, with 15 bases in between. The CDR3 loop spans 18 amino acids. CDR1 is SEHNR and CDR2 is FQNEAQ in the germline V gene (reference sequence).

The TCR originated in a man in his 60s with renal cell carcinoma. The material sequenced was blood, taken from a patient whose treatment included radiotherapy and nephrectomy. The V call is TRBV7-9, the J call TRBJ1-3; the D is unclear. CDR3 amino acids: CASSLALGQAFSGNTIYF. The CDR3 DNA reads as TGTGCCAGCAGCTTAGCGCTAGGGCAGGCGTTCTCTGGAAACACCATATATTTT.